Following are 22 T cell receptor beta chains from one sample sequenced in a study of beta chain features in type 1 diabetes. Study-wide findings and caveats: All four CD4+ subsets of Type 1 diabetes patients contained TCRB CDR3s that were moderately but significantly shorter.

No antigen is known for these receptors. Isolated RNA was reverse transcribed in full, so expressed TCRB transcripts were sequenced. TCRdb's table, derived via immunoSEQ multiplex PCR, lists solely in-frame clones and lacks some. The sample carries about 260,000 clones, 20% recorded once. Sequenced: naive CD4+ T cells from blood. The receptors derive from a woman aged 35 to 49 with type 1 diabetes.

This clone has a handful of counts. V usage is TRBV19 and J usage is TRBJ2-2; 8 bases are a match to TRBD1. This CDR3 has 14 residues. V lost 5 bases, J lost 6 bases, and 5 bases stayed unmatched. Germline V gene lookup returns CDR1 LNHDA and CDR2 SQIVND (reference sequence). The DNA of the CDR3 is TGTGCCAGTAGTCGGACAGGGTGGTCCGGGGAGCTGTTTTTT. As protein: CASSRTGWSGELFF.

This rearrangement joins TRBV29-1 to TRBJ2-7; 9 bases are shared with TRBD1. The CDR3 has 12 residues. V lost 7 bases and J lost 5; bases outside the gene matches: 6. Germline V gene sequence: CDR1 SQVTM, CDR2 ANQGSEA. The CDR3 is CSGGQGFHEQYF. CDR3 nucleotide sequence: TGCAGCGGGGGACAGGGTTTCCACGAGCAGTACTTC.

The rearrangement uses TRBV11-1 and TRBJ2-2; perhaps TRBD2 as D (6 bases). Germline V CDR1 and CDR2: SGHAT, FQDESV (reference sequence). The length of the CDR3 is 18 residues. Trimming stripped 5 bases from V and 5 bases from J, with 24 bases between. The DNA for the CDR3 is TGTGCCAGCAGCACTCCAAATATCGGAGGGGTTAGGACCGGGGAGCTGTTTTTT. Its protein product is CASSTPNIGGVRTGELFF.

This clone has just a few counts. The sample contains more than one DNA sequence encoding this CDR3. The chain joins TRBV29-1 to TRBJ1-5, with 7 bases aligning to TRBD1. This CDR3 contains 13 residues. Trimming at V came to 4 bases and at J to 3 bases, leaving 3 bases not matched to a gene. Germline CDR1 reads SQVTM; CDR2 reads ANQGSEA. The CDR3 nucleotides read TGCAGCGTTGGACAGGGCTCCAATCAGCCCCAGCATTTT. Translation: CSVGQGSNQPQHF.

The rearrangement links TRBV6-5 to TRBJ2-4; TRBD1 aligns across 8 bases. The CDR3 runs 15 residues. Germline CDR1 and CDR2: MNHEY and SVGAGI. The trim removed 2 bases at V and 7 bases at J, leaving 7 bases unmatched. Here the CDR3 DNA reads TGTGCCAGCAGTTACGCGGCAGACAGGGGTAACATTCAGTACTTC. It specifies CASSYAADRGNIQYF.

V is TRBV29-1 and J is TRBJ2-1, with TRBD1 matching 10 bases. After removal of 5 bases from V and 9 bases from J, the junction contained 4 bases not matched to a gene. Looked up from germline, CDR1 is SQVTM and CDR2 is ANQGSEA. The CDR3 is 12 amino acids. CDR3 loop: CSVLDRGIEQFF. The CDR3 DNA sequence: TGCAGCGTTTTGGACAGGGGGATTGAGCAGTTCTTC.

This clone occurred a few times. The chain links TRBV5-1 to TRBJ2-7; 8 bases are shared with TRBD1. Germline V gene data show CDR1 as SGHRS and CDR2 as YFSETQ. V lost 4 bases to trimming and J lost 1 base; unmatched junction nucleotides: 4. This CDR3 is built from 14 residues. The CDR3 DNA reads TGCGCCAGCAGCCCAGGGGGCCCGTCCTACGAGCAGTACTTC. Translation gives CASSPGGPSYEQYF.

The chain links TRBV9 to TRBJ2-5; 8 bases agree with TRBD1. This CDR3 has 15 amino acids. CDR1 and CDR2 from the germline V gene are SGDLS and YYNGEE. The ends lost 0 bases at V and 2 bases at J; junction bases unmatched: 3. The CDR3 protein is CASSVGRGLQETQYF. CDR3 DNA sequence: TGTGCCAGCAGCGTAGGCAGGGGGCTTCAAGAGACCCAGTACTTC.

The CDR3 reads CASSLRTGTSTDTQYF. In DNA, the CDR3 is TGTGCCAGCAGCCTCCGGACAGGGACTAGCACAGATACGCAGTATTTT. V usage is TRBV11-1 and J usage is TRBJ2-3; TRBD1 matches at 8 bases. The germline V gene encodes CDR1 SGHAT and CDR2 FQDESV (reference sequence). V shed 5 bases and J 0 bases; nucleotides not matched to a gene: 7. This CDR3 has 16 amino acids.

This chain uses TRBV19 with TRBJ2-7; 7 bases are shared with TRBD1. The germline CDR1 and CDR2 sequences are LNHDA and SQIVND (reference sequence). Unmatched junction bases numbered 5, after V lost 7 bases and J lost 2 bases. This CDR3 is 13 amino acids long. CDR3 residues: CASTRDSPYEQYF. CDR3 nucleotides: TGTGCCAGTACCCGGGACAGCCCCTACGAGCAGTACTTC. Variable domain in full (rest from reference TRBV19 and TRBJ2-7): DGGITQSPKYLFRKEGQNVTLSCEQNLNHDAMYWYRQDPGQGLRLIYYSQIVNDFQKGDIAEGYSVSREKKESFPLTVTSAQKNPTAFYLCASTRDSPYEQYFGPGTRLTVT.

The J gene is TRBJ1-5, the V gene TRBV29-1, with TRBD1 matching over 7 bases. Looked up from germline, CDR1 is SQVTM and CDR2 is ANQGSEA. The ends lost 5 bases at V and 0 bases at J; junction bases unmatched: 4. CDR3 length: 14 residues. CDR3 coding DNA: TGCAGCGTTCTCTGGGACAGTAGCAATCAGCCCCAGCATTTT. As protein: CSVLWDSSNQPQHF. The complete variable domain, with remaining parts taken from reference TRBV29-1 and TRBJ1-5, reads SAVISQKPSRDICQRGTSLTIQCQVDSQVTMMFWYRQQPGQSLTLIATANQGSEATYESGFVIDKFPISRPNLTFSTLTVSNMSPEDSSIYLCSVLWDSSNQPQHFGDGTRLSIL.

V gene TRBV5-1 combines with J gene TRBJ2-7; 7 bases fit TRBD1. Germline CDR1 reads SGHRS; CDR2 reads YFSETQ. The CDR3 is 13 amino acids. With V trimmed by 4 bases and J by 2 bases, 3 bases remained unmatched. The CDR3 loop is CASSTTGTYEQYF. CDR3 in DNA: TGCGCCAGCAGCACGACAGGGACCTACGAGCAGTACTTC.

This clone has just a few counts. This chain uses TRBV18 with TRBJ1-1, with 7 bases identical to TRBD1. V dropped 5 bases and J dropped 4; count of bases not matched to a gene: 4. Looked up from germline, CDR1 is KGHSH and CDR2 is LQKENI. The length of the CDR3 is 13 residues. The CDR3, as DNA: TGTGCCAGCTCAAGACAGGGCCGCACTGAAGCTTTCTTT. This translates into CASSRQGRTEAFF.

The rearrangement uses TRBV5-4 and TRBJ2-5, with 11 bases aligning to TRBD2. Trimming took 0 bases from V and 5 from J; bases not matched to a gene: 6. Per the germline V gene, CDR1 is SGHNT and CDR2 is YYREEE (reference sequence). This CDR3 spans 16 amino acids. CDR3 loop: CASSLVTSGSGETQYF. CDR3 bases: TGTGCCAGCAGCTTGGTTACTAGCGGGAGCGGGGAGACCCAGTACTTC.

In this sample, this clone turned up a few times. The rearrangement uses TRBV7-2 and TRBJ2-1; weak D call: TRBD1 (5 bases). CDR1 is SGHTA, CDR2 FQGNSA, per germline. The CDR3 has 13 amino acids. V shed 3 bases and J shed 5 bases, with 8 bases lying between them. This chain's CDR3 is CASSFYRNNEQFF. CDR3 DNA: TGTGCCAGCAGCTTCTACAGGAACAATGAGCAGTTCTTC.

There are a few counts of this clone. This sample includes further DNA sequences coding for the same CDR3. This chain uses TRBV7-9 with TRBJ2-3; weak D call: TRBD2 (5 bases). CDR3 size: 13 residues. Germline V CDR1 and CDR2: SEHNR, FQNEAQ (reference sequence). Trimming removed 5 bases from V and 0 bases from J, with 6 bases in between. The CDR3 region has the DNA TGTGCCAGCAGCCCGGGGAGCACAGATACGCAGTATTTT. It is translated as CASSPGSTDTQYF.

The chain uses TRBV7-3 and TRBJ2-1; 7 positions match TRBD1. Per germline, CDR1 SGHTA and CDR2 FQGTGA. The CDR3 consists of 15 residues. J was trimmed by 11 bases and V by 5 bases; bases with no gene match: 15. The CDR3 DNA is TGTGCCAGCAGCCCGGCCGGGACAGTAAGTCCTAAGCAGTTCTTC. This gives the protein CASSPAGTVSPKQFF.

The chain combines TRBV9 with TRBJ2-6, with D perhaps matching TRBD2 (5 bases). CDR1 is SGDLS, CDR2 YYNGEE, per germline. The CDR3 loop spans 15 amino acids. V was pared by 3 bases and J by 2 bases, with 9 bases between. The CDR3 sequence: CASSGPGAGANVLTF. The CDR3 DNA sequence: TGTGCCAGCAGCGGACCCGGGGCTGGGGCCAACGTCCTGACTTTC. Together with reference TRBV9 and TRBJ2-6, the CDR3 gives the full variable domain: DSGVTQTPKHLITATGQRVTLRCSPRSGDLSVYWYQQSLDQGLQFLIQYYNGEERAKGNILERFSAQQFPDLHSELNLSSLELGDSALYFCASSGPGAGANVLTFGAGSRLTVL.

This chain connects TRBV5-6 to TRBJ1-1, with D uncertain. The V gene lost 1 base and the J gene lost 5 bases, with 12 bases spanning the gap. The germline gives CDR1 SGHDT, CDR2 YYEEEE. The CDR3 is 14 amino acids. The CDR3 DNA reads TGTGCCAGCAGCTTGAACAGCCTGGGTACTGAAGCTTTCTTT. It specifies CASSLNSLGTEAFF.

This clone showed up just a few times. CDR3 sequence: CASSPQGSYEQYF. The CDR3 DNA reads as TGTGCCAGCAGCCCACAGGGGTCCTACGAGCAGTACTTC. V gene TRBV28 combines with J gene TRBJ2-7, with 7 nucleotides matching TRBD1. The CDR3 is 13 residues long. The ends lost 6 bases at V and 1 base at J; junction bases unmatched: 3. Per the germline V gene, CDR1 is MDHEN and CDR2 is SYDVKM.

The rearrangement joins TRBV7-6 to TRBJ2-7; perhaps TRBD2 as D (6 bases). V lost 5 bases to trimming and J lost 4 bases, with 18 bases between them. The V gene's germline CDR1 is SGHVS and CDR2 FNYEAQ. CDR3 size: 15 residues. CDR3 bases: TGTGCCAGCAGCCCCCGTGGCCCGGGGGTATACGAGCAGTACTTC. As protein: CASSPRGPGVYEQYF.

The CDR3 nucleotides are TGTGCCAGCAGTGAGGTCGGGACAGTGGGCAATGAGCAGTTCTTC. It translates to CASSEVGTVGNEQFF. The chain combines TRBV25-1 with TRBJ2-1; TRBD1 matches 7 bases. This CDR3 region has 15 residues. V was pared by 3 bases and J by 6 bases, with 8 bases of the junction left unmatched. Looked up from germline, CDR1 is MGHDK and CDR2 is SYGVNS.